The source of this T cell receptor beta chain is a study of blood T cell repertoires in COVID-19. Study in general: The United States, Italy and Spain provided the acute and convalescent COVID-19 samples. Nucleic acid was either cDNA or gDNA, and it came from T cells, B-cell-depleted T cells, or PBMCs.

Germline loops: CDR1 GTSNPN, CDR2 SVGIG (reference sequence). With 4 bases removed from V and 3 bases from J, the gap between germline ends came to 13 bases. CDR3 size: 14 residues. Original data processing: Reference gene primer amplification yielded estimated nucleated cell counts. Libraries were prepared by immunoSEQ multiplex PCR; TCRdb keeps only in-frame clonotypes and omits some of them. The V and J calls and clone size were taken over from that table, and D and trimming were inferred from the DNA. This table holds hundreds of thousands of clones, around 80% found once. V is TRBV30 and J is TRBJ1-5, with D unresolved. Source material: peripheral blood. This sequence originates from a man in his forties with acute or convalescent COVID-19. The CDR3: CAWTGRGYNQPQHF. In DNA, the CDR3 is TGTGCCTGGACCGGGAGAGGGTACAATCAGCCCCAGCATTTT.